A single sample is the source of the 13 T cell receptor beta chains below, sequenced in a study of shared clonotypes between healthy human individuals. Here immunoSEQ multiplex PCR was the method, and the copy in TCRdb shows in-frame clones only, minus some. The data contain about 1 million clones, under 80% of them singletons. The sequenced sample was memory CD4+ T cells sorted from blood. Subset specified: CD45RA-negative fraction. The receptors shown here come from a man aged 18 to 30 in good health.

The chain employs TRBV7-9 and TRBJ2-7, with TRBD2 as a possible D gene (6 bases). The CDR3 spans 15 residues. In germline, CDR1 is SEHNR, CDR2 FQNEAQ (reference sequence). V was pared by 5 bases and J by 4 bases, with 18 bases between. DNA for the CDR3: TGTGCCAGCAGCCCGCGGCGGGGACCATCATACGAGCAGTACTTC. Protein: CASSPRRGPSYEQYF.

CDR3 bases: TGCGCCAGCAGCTCACTGACTAGGACAGATACGCAGTATTTT. Its protein is CASSSLTRTDTQYF. The chain carries TRBV5-1 and TRBJ2-3; tentative D call: TRBD2 (6 bases). CDR1 and CDR2 (germline): SGHRS, YFSETQ. The ends were cut back, 3 bases at V and 3 bases at J, with 11 bases in the middle. The CDR3 length is 14 residues. Drawing the rest from reference TRBV5-1 and TRBJ2-3, the complete variable domain is KAGVTQTPRYLIKTRGQQVTLSCSPISGHRSVSWYQQTPGQGLQFLFEYFSETQRNKGNFPGRFSGRQFSNSRSEMNVSTLELGDSALYLCASSSLTRTDTQYFGPGTRLTVL.

This clone was seen a few times. This CDR3 is CASSDFDRGNSPLHF. Written as DNA, the CDR3 is TGTGCCAGCAGTGACTTCGACAGGGGTAATTCACCCCTCCACTTT. The gene calls are TRBV2 and TRBJ1-6, with 8 bases identical to TRBD1. CDR1 and CDR2 from the germline V gene are SNHLY and FYNNEI. Trimming took 3 bases from V and 6 from J; bases not matched to a gene: 4. The CDR3 totals 15 residues.

V and J are TRBV6-5 and TRBJ2-7; D ambiguous. The germline V gene has CDR1 MNHEY and CDR2 SVGAGI. The CDR3 covers 11 residues. The V gene lost 8 bases and the J gene lost 10 bases, with 15 bases spanning the gap. In nucleotides, the CDR3 is TGTGCCAGCTTCGATGGACCTTCCCAGTACTTC. It translates to CASFDGPSQYF.

The chain recombines TRBV6-5 with TRBJ2-7, with a possible D match to TRBD1 (5 bases). CDR3 size: 16 residues. The V gene's germline CDR1 is MNHEY and CDR2 SVGAGI. Trimming cost V 4 bases and J 3 bases, with 19 bases left between them. DNA for the CDR3: TGTGCCAGCAGTTCCTCCACGGCAGGGAATCACTACGAGCAGTACTTC. Protein product: CASSSSTAGNHYEQYF.

The chain links TRBV5-1 to TRBJ2-1; 9 positions match TRBD2. The CDR3 is 15 residues long. The V and J ends lost 0 bases and 10 bases, in that order; junction bases with no gene match: 8. From germline, CDR1 is SGHRS and CDR2 YFSETQ. The CDR3: CASSLGLAARLEQFF. In nucleotides, the CDR3 is TGCGCCAGCAGCTTGGGACTAGCGGCCAGATTAGAGCAGTTCTTC.

J is TRBJ2-6 and V is TRBV30; 11 bases are shared with TRBD2. This CDR3 is built from 18 residues. After removal of 0 bases from V and 0 bases from J, the junction contained 4 bases not matched to a gene. The germline V gene has CDR1 GTSNPN and CDR2 SVGIG (reference sequence). The CDR3 protein is CAWSVRTSGFSGANVLTF. The CDR3 DNA is TGTGCCTGGAGTGTTCGGACTAGCGGGTTCTCTGGGGCCAACGTCCTGACTTTC.

This chain connects TRBV18 to TRBJ1-6; a possible D gene is TRBD1 (6 bases). Germline lookup yields CDR1 KGHSH and CDR2 LQKENI. The CDR3 sequence is 16 residues long. The V and J ends lost 4 bases and 5 bases respectively, with 15 bases between them. The CDR3 region has the DNA TGTGCCAGCTCACTCCTACAGGGAGGGGATAATTCACCCCTCCACTTT. Translating it yields CASSLLQGGDNSPLHF.

As for this clone: One junction end does not reproduce the germline sequence, and a read error may be involved. V and J are TRBV7-2 and TRBJ1-4; D is uncertain. Germline assignment: CDR1 SGHTA and CDR2 FQGNSA. The CDR3 loop spans 14 amino acids. This chain's CDR3 is CASSFPGSNAKLFF. The CDR3 bases are TGTGCCAGCAGCTTTCCCGGGTCTAATGCAAAACTGTTTTTT.

The chain has TRBV6-5 and TRBJ2-1; possible D gene TRBD2, 6 bases. V gave up 5 bases and J gave up 7 bases, with 18 bases separating them. The CDR3 spans 15 residues. Germline V CDR1 and CDR2: MNHEY, SVGAGI. Here the CDR3 reads CASSTATSSRNEQFF. Here the CDR3 DNA reads TGTGCCAGCAGTACCGCGACTAGTTCCCGTAATGAGCAGTTCTTC.

The V gene is TRBV4-2, the J gene TRBJ1-2; D may be TRBD1 (6 bases). Germline CDR1 LGHNA, CDR2 YNFKEQ. The CDR3 has 14 amino acids. V lost 7 bases and J lost 9, with 21 bases in between. The CDR3 sequence: CASKGPGDTGSYTF. The CDR3 nucleotides are TGTGCCAGCAAAGGGCCAGGGGACACCGGAAGCTACACCTTC.

V gene TRBV5-1 combines with J gene TRBJ1-6, with D unresolved. CDR3 length equals 14 residues. V dropped 4 bases and J dropped 5 bases, with 10 bases sitting between them. CDR1 SGHRS and CDR2 YFSETQ come from the germline V gene. The CDR3 protein is CASSQRFDNSPLHF. The CDR3 coding sequence is TGCGCCAGCAGCCAACGTTTCGATAATTCACCCCTCCACTTT.

J is TRBJ1-5 and V is TRBV2; tentatively, D is TRBD1 (6 bases). CDR1 and CDR2 from the germline V gene are SNHLY and FYNNEI. V dropped 6 bases and J dropped 6 bases, with 18 bases sitting between them. The CDR3 has 15 residues. The chain's CDR3 is CASSTQWGAVQPQHF. DNA for the CDR3: TGTGCCAGCAGCACACAGTGGGGGGCAGTTCAGCCCCAGCATTTT. The full variable domain, completed using reference TRBV2 and TRBJ1-5, is EPEVTQTPSHQVTQMGQEVILRCVPISNHLYFYWYRQILGQKVEFLVSFYNNEISEKSEIFDDQFSVERPDGSNFTLKIRSTKLEDSAMYFCASSTQWGAVQPQHFGDGTRLSIL.